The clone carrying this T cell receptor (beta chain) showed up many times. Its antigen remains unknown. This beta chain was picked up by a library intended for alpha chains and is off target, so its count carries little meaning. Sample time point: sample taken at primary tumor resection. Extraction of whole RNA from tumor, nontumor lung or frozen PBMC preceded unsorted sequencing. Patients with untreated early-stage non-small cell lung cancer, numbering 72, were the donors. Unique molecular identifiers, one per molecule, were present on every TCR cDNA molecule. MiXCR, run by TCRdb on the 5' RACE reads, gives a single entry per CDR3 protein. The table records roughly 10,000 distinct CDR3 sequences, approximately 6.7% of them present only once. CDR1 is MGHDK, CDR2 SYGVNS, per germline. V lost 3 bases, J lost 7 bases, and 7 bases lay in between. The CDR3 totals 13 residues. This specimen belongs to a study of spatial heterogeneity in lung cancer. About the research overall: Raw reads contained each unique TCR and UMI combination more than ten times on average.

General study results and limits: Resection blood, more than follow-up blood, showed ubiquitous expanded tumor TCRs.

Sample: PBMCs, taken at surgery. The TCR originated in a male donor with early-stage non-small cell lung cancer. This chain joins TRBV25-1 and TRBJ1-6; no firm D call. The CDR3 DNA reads TGTGCCAGCAGTGAGGGGTGGAATTCACCCCTCCACTTT. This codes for CASSEGWNSPLHF.